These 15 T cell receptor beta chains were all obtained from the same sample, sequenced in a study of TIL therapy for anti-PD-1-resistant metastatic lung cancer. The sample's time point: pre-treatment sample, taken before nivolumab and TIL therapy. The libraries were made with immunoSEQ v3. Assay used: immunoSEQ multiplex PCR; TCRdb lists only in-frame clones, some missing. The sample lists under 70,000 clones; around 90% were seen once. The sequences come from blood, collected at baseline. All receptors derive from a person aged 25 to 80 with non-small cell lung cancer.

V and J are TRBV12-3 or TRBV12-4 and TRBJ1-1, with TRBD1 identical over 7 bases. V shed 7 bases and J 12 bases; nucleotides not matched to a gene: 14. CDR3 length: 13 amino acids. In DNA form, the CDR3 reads TGTGCCAGCACCCGGACAGGCCTAATGGATACTTTCTTT. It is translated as CASTRTGLMDTFF.

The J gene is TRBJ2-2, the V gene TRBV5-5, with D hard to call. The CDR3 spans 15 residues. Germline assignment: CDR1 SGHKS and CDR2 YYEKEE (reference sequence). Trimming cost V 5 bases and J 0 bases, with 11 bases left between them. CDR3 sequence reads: CASSGVGTNTGELFF. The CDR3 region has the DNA TGTGCCAGCAGTGGTGTGGGGACGAACACCGGGGAGCTGTTTTTT.

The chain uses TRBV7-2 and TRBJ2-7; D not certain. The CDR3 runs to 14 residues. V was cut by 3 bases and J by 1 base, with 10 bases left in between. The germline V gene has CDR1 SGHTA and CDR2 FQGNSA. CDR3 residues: CASSFRQASYEQYF. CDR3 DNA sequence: TGTGCCAGCAGCTTCCGCCAGGCTTCCTACGAGCAGTACTTC.

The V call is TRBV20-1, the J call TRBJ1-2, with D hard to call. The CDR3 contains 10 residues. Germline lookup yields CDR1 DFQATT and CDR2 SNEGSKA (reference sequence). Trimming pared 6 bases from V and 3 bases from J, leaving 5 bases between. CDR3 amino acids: CSAQDYGYTF. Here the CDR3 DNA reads TGCAGTGCCCAGGACTATGGCTACACCTTC.

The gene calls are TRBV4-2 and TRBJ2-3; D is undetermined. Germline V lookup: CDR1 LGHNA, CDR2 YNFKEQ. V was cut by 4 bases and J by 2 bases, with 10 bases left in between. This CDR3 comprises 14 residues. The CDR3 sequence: CASSREVYTDTQYF. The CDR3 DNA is TGTGCCAGCAGCCGCGAGGTCTACACAGATACGCAGTATTTT.

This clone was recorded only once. The chain's CDR3 is CAWSSGSTDTQYF. For the CDR3, the DNA is TGTGCCTGGAGCAGCGGCAGCACAGATACGCAGTATTTT. This chain uses TRBV30 with TRBJ2-3; D might be TRBD2 (5 bases). V shed 3 bases and J shed 0 bases, with 7 bases lying between them. Germline CDR1 GTSNPN, CDR2 SVGIG (reference sequence). This CDR3 is built from 13 residues.

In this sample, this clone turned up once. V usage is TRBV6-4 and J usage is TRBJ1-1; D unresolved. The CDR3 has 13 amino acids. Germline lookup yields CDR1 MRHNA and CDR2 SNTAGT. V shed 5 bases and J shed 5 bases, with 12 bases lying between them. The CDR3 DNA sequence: TGTGCCAGCAGTAGCACTATGGGTACTGAAGCTTTCTTT. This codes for CASSSTMGTEAFF.

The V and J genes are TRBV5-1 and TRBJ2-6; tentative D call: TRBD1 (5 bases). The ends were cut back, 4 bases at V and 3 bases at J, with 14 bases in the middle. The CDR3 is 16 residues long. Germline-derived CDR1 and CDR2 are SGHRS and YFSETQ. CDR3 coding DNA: TGCGCCAGCAGCCGTACCCAGGGTCTTGGGGCCAACGTCCTGACTTTC. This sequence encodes CASSRTQGLGANVLTF.

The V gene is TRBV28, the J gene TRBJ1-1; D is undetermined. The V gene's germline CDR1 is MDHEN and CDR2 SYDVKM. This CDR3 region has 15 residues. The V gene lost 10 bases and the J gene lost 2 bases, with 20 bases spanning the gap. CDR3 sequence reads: CAILVPDSYNTEAFF. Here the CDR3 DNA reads TGTGCCATCCTAGTCCCGGACTCCTACAACACTGAAGCTTTCTTT.

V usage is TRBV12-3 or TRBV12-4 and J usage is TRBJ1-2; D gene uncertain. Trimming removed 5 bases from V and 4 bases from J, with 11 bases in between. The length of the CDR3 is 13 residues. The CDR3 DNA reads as TGTGCCAGCAGTCATCTCAGTAGCTATGGCTACACCTTC. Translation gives CASSHLSSYGYTF.

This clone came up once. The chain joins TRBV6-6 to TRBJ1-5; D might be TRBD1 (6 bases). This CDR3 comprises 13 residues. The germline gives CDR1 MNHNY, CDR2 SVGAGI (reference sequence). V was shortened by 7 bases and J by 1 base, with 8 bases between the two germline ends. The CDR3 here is CASNQGSNQPQHF. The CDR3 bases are TGTGCCAGCAATCAGGGGAGCAATCAGCCCCAGCATTTT.

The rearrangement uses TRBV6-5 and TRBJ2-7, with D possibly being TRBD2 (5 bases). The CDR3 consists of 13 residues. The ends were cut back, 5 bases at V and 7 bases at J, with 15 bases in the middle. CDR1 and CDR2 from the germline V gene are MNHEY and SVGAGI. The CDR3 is CASSTRGREEQYF. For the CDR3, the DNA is TGTGCCAGCAGTACCCGAGGACGGGAAGAGCAGTACTTC.

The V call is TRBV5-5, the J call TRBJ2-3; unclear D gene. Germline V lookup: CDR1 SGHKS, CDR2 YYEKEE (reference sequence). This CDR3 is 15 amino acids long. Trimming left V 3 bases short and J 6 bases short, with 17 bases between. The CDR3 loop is CASSWADHIGDTQYF. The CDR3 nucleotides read TGTGCCAGCAGCTGGGCTGATCACATCGGGGATACGCAGTATTTT.

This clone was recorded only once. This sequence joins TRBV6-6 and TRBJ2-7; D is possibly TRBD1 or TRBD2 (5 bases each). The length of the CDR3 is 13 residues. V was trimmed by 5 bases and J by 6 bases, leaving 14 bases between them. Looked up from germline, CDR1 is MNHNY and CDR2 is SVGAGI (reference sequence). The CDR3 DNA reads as TGTGCCAGCAGTCCCCCCGGGGCAGCCGAGCAGTACTTC. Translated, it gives CASSPPGAAEQYF.

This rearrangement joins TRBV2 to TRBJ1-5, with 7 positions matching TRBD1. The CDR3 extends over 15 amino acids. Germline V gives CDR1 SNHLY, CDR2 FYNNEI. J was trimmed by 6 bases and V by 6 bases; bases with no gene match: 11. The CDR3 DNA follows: TGTGCCAGCAGCGATCATTCCGACAGGGCTCAGCCCCAGCATTTT. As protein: CASSDHSDRAQPQHF.